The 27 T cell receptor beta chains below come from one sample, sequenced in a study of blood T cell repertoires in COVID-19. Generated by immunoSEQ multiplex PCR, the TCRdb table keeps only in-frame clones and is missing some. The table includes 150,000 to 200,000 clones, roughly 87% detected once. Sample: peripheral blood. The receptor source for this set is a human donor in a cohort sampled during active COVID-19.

DNA for the CDR3: TGTGCCTGGAGTGGTACGGCGGTACCCACTGAAGCTTTCTTT. This codes for CAWSGTAVPTEAFF. This sequence joins TRBV30 and TRBJ1-1; no definite D call. The V and J ends lost 1 base and 4 bases respectively, with 13 bases between them. This CDR3 contains 14 residues. Germline CDR1 is GTSNPN and CDR2 is SVGIG (reference sequence).

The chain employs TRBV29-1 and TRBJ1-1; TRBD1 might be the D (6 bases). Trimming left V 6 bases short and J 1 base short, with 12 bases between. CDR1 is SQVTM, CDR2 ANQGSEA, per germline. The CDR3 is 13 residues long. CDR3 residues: CSVERQANTEAFF. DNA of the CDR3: TGCAGCGTCGAGCGACAGGCGAACACTGAAGCTTTCTTT.

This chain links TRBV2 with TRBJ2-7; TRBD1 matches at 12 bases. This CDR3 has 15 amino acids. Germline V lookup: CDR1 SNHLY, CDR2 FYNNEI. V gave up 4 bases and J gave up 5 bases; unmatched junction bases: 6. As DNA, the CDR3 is TGTGCCAGCAGTGCATCCGGGACAGGGGGCGACGAGCAGTACTTC. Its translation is CASSASGTGGDEQYF.

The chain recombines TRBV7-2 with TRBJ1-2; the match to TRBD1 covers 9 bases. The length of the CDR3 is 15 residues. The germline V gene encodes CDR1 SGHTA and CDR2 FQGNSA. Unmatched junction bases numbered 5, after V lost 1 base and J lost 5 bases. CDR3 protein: CASSLVSGTGYGYTF. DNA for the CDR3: TGTGCCAGCAGCTTAGTCTCCGGGACAGGGTATGGCTACACCTTC. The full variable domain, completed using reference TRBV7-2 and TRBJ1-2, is GAGVSQSPSNKVTEKGKDVELRCDPISGHTALYWYRQSLGQGLEFLIYFQGNSAPDKSGLPSDRFSAERTGGSVSTLTIQRTQQEDSAVYLCASSLVSGTGYGYTFGSGTRLTVV.

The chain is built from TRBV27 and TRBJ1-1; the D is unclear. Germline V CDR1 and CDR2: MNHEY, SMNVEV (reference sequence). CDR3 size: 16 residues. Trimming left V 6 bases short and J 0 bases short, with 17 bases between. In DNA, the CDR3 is TGTGCCAGCAGAAAAGGGATAAGCGGGATGAACACTGAAGCTTTCTTT. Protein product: CASRKGISGMNTEAFF.

CDR3 residues: CASSYRKTGMNQPQHF. For the CDR3, the DNA is TGTGCCAGCAGTTACCGCAAGACAGGTATGAATCAGCCCCAGCATTTT. The chain employs TRBV28 and TRBJ1-5, with D possibly matching TRBD1 (6 bases). Germline lookup yields CDR1 MDHEN and CDR2 SYDVKM. Trimming removed 4 bases from V and 4 bases from J, with 17 bases in between. The length of the CDR3 is 16 residues.

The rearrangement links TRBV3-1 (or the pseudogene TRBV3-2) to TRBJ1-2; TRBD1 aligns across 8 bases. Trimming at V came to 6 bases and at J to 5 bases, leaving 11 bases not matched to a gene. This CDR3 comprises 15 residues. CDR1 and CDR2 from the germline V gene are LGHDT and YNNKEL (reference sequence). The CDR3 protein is CASRPSGQGNYGYTF. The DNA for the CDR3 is TGTGCCAGCAGACCTTCCGGACAGGGAAATTATGGCTACACCTTC.

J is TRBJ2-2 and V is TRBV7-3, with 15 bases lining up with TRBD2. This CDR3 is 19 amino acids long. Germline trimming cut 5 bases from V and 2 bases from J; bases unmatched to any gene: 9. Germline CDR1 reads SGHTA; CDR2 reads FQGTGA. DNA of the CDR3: TGTGCCAGCAGCCTCCGGGGACTAGCGGGGGGCCTTAACACCGGGGAGCTGTTTTTT. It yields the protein CASSLRGLAGGLNTGELFF.

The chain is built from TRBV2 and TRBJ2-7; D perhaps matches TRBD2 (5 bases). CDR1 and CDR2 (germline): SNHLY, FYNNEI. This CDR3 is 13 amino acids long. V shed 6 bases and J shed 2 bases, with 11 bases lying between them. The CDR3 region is CASSEGAPYEQYF. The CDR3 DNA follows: TGTGCCAGCAGCGAGGGAGCTCCCTACGAGCAGTACTTC.

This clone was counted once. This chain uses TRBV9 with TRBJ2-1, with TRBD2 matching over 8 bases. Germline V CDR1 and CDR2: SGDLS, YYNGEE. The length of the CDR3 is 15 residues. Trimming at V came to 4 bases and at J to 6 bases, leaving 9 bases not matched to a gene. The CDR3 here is CASSPSGGRGNEQFF. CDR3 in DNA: TGTGCCAGCAGCCCCTCGGGGGGGCGGGGCAATGAGCAGTTCTTC.

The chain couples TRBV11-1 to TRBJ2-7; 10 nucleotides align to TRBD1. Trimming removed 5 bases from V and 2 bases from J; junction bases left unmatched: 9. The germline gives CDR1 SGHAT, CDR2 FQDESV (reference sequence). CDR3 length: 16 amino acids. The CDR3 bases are TGTGCCAGCAGCCCTCGGGACAGGGGATCCCCCTACGAGCAGTACTTC. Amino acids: CASSPRDRGSPYEQYF.

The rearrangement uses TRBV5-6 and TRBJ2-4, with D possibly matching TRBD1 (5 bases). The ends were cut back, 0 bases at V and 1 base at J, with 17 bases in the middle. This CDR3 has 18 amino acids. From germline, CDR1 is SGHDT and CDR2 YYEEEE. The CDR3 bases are TGTGCCAGCAGCTTGGTTCTGGACAAGGGTTTTGCCAAAAACATTCAGTACTTC. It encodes CASSLVLDKGFAKNIQYF.

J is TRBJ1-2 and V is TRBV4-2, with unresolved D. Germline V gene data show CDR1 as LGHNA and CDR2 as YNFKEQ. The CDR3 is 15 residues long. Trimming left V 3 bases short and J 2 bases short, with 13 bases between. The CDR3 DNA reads TGTGCCAGCAGCCATGGCGGGGATCGGAACTATGGCTACACCTTC. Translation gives CASSHGGDRNYGYTF.

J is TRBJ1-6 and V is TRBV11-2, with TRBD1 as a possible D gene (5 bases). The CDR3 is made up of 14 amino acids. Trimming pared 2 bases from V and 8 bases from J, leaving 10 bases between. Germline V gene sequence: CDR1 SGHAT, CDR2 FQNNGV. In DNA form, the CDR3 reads TGTGCCAGCAGCTTACTAACGGGGGATTCACCCCTCCACTTT. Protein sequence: CASSLLTGDSPLHF.

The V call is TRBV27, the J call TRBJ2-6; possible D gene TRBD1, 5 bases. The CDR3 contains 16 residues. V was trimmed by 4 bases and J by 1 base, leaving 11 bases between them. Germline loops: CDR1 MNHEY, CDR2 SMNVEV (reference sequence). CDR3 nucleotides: TGTGCCAGCAGTTGGACACCGCTGTCTGGGGCCAACGTCCTGACTTTC. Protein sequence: CASSWTPLSGANVLTF.

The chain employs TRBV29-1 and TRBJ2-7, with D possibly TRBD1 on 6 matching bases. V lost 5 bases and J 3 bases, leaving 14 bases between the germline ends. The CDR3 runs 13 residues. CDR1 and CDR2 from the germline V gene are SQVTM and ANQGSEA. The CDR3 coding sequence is TGCAGCGTTACCAGGACAGATATCTACGAGCAGTACTTC. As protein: CSVTRTDIYEQYF.

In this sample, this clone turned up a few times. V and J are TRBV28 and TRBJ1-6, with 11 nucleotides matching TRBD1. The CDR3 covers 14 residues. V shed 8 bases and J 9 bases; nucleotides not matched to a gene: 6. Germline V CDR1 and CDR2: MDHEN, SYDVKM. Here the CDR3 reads CASQDGTGGSPLHF. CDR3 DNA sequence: TGTGCCAGCCAAGACGGGACAGGGGGTTCACCCCTCCACTTT.

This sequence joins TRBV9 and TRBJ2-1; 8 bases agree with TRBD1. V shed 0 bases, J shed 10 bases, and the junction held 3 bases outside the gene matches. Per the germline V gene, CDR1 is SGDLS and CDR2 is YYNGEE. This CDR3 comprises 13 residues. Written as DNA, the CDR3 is TGTGCCAGCAGCGTAGGACAGGGGTACGAGCAGTTCTTC. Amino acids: CASSVGQGYEQFF.

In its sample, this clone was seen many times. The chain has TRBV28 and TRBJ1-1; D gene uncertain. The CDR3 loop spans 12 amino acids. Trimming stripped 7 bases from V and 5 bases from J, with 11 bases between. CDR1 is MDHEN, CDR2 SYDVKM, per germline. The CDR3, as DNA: TGTGCCAGCACCACAGTACGGACTGAAGCTTTCTTT. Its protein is CASTTVRTEAFF. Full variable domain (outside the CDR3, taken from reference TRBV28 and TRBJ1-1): DVKVTQSSRYLVKRTGEKVFLECVQDMDHENMFWYRQDPGLGLRLIYFSYDVKMKEKGDIPEGYSVSREKKERFSLILESASTNQTSMYLCASTTVRTEAFFGQGTRLTVV.

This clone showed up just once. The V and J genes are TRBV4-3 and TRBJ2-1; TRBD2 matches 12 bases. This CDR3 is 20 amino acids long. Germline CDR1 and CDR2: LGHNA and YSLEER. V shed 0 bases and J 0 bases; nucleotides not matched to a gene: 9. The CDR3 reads CASSQDVLLAGGSSYNEQFF. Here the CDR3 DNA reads TGCGCCAGCAGCCAAGATGTTCTACTAGCGGGGGGCAGCTCCTACAATGAGCAGTTCTTC.

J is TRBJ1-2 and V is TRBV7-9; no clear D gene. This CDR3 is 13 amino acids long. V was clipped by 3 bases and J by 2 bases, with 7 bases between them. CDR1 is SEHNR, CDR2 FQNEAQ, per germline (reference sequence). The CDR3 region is CASSLGPNYGYTF. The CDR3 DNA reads TGTGCCAGCAGCTTGGGCCCCAACTATGGCTACACCTTC.

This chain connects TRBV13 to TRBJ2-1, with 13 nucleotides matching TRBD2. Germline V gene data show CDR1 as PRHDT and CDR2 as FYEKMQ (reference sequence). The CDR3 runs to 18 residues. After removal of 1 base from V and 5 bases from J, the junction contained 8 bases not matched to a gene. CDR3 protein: CASSLVTSGRAINNEQFF. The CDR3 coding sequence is TGTGCCAGCAGCTTAGTCACTAGCGGGAGGGCCATCAACAATGAGCAGTTCTTC.

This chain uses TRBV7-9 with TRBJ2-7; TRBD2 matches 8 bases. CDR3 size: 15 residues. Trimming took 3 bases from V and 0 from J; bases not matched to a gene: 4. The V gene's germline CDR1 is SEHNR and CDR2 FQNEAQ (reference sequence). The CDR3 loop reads CASSFTSGSSYEQYF. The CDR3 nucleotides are TGTGCCAGCAGCTTTACTAGCGGCAGCTCCTACGAGCAGTACTTC.

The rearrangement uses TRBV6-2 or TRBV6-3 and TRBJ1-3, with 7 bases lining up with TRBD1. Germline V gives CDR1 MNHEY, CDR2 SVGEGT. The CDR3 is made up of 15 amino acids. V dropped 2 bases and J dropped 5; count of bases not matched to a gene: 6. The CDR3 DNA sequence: TGTGCCAGCAGTTACAAGAGGACAGGTCGAAACACCATATATTTT. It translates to CASSYKRTGRNTIYF.

The DNA of the CDR3 is TGTGCCAGCAGCGGAGTACCCACAGATACGCAGTATTTT. Translating gives CASSGVPTDTQYF. This rearrangement joins TRBV7-9 to TRBJ2-3; D call uncertain. The CDR3 length is 13 residues. The V and J ends lost 5 bases and 2 bases respectively, with 8 bases between them. Germline CDR1 SEHNR, CDR2 FQNEAQ (reference sequence).

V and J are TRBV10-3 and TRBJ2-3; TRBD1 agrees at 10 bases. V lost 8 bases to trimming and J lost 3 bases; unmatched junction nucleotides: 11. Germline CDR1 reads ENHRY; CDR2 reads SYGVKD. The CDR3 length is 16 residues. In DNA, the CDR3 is TGTGCCATCGGCCCCGTTAGGGACAGGGGAACAGATACGCAGTATTTT. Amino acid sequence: CAIGPVRDRGTDTQYF.

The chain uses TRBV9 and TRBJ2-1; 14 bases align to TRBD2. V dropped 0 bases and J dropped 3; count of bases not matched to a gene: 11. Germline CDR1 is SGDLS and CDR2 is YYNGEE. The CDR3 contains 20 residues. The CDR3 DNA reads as TGTGCCAGCAGCGTAGAATCCCGACTAGCGGGGGGGCGAGTCTACAATGAGCAGTTCTTC. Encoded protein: CASSVESRLAGGRVYNEQFF.